This T cell receptor (beta chain) was obtained from a study of T cells in Graves' hyperthyroidism and ophthalmopathy. Findings and limits, study-wide: The model anticipated ophthalmopathy a median approximately 6.6 months pre-onset. By a 13 V-J model, ophthalmopathy was set apart from stable hyperthyroidism.

This clonotype was recorded a few times. Its antigen is not known. RNA transcripts were the template for amplifying TCR beta CDR3 regions. The HTBI primer set was used in a first-round RT-PCR of the TCR CDR3. One entry per CDR3 protein results from TCRdb running MiXCR on the multiplex PCR reads. The data contain 300,000 to 450,000 distinct CDR3 sequences, 15% of them seen just once; the ten biggest clones take up about 31%. Uncontrolled infection, other autoimmune disease, pregnancy or lactation barred patients from enrollment. Material for sequencing was blood. The sequence derives from a woman aged 30 to 39 with Graves' hyperthyroidism.

CDR3 DNA sequence: TGTGCCATCACCGATAGGGTGCCGCCCGGGGAGCTGTTTTTT. It specifies CAITDRVPPGELFF. The chain uses TRBV10-3 and TRBJ2-2, with unresolved D. CDR1 and CDR2 from the germline V gene are ENHRY and SYGVKD. The V and J ends lost 7 bases and 6 bases respectively, with 15 bases between them. This CDR3 spans 14 amino acids.